Following are 2 T cell receptor beta chains from one sample sequenced in a study of CXCR3-negative and CXCR3-positive naive CD8 T cells. For these TCRs, the target antigens are not known. Study observations and caveats: For CXCR3-positive naive cells, TRB CDR3s were more hydrophobic than those of CXCR3-negative naive cells.

Researchers prepared the TRB cDNA libraries using 5' RACE with UMI labels. Using the 5' RACE reads, TCRdb records one entry per CDR3 protein without DNA. Its listing shows nearly 110,000 distinct CDR3 sequences. The sequenced material came from naive CXCR3+ CD8+ T cells from blood. The subset here: CD45RO-CCR7+CD27+CD95- naive CD8+ T cells expressing CXCR3 (TNR3+). The receptors come from a human donor in good health. Some clones in this sample may be carry-over from other donors' samples.

The chain employs TRBV5-5 and TRBJ1-1; no DNA is available, so the TRBD1 call from TCRdb remains unchecked. Germline V gives CDR1 SGHKS, CDR2 YYEKEE (reference sequence). The CDR3 length is 14 residues. CDR3 sequence: CASSFNRDYTEAFF.

This chain connects TRBV28 to TRBJ1-6. CDR1 and CDR2 from the germline V gene are MDHEN and SYDVKM. This CDR3 is 14 amino acids long. The chain's CDR3 is CASSSRTSNSPLHF.